The 17 T cell receptor beta chains below come from one sample, sequenced in a study of T cell responses to AZD1222 COVID-19 vaccine. Clones were read by immunoSEQ multiplex PCR, and TCRdb kept only the in-frame ones, dropping some. This repertoire shows approximately 170,000 clones, 85% to 90% found once; its top ten account for approximately 10%. The starting material was peripheral blood, obtained 28 days after the second AZD1222 dose. These receptors were obtained from an adult who received the AZD1222 COVID-19 vaccine.

The chain has TRBV9 and TRBJ2-2; D is uncertain. CDR1 SGDLS and CDR2 YYNGEE come from the germline V gene. With 4 bases removed from V and 2 bases from J, the gap between germline ends came to 9 bases. This CDR3 region has 14 residues. DNA for the CDR3: TGTGCCAGCAGCAGGACGGATAACACCGGGGAGCTGTTTTTT. Amino acids: CASSRTDNTGELFF.

This clone was found once. The identical CDR3 is also encoded by other nucleotide sequences in the sample. The chain recombines TRBV3-1 (or the pseudogene TRBV3-2) with TRBJ1-1, with 8 bases aligning to TRBD1. The V segment lost 6 bases and the J segment 2 bases; nucleotides outside the gene matches: 8. Germline V gene data show CDR1 as LGHDT and CDR2 as YNNKEL (reference sequence). The CDR3 is made up of 15 amino acids. CDR3: CASSQSPGGNTEAFF. For the CDR3, the DNA is TGTGCCAGCAGTCAAAGTCCAGGGGGCAACACTGAAGCTTTCTTT.

The chain has TRBV2 and TRBJ2-6, with D possibly being TRBD1 (5 bases). This CDR3 contains 14 residues. Trimming left V 10 bases short and J 0 bases short, with 10 bases between. Germline V gene sequence: CDR1 SNHLY, CDR2 FYNNEI. The CDR3 is CAIQGNSGANVLTF. Written as DNA, the CDR3 is TGTGCCATCCAGGGCAACTCTGGGGCCAACGTCCTGACTTTC. The whole variable domain, filled in from reference TRBV2 and TRBJ2-6, reads EPEVTQTPSHQVTQMGQEVILRCVPISNHLYFYWYRQILGQKVEFLVSFYNNEISEKSEIFDDQFSVERPDGSNFTLKIRSTKLEDSAMYFCAIQGNSGANVLTFGAGSRLTVL.

V gene TRBV5-8 combines with J gene TRBJ2-1, with 7 bases matching TRBD2. V trimming: 4 bases; J trimming: 0 bases; junction bases outside the gene matches: 4. Germline CDR1 SGHTS, CDR2 YDEGEE. The CDR3 consists of 15 residues. For the CDR3, the DNA is TGTGCCAGCAGCGTGGGCGGGAGCTCCTACAATGAGCAGTTCTTC. This sequence encodes CASSVGGSSYNEQFF. The full variable domain, with the rest looked up from reference TRBV5-8 and TRBJ2-1, is EAGVTQSPTHLIKTRGQQATLRCSPISGHTSVYWYQQALGLGLQFLLWYDEGEERNRGNFPPRFSGRQFPNYSSELNVNALELEDSALYLCASSVGGSSYNEQFFGPGTRLTVL.

The chain employs TRBV6-6 and TRBJ1-1; TRBD1 matches 7 bases. The CDR3 spans 13 residues. Germline V CDR1 and CDR2: MNHNY, SVGAGI (reference sequence). V lost 7 bases, J lost 6 bases, and 8 bases stayed unmatched. CDR3 sequence reads: CASKRGRGAEAFF. In nucleotides, the CDR3 is TGTGCCAGCAAGAGGGGGCGCGGGGCTGAAGCTTTCTTT.

This clone came up once. The chain combines TRBV10-1 with TRBJ2-1; 7 bases are a match to TRBD2. CDR3 size: 14 residues. The ends lost 6 bases at V and 8 bases at J; junction bases unmatched: 10. Germline-derived CDR1 and CDR2 are WNHNN and SYGVQD (reference sequence). This CDR3 is CASSPSGEHHEQFF. CDR3 DNA: TGCGCCAGCAGCCCTAGCGGTGAGCATCATGAGCAGTTCTTC.

This clone has a handful of counts. This chain uses TRBV18 with TRBJ1-1, with unresolved D. V lost 3 bases, J lost 0 bases, and 17 bases lay in between. The CDR3 sequence is 17 residues long. Germline CDR1 KGHSH, CDR2 LQKENI. CDR3: CASSPLSGSLMNTEAFF. DNA for the CDR3: TGTGCCAGCTCACCTTTAAGCGGGTCTCTTATGAACACTGAAGCTTTCTTT.

CDR3 amino acids: CASSFPRSNTEAFF. The CDR3 nucleotides are TGTGCCAGCAGCTTCCCCCGGTCAAACACTGAAGCTTTCTTT. The chain couples TRBV28 to TRBJ1-1; D call uncertain. CDR3 length: 14 amino acids. The V end lost 6 bases, the J end lost 2 bases, and 13 bases lay between the germline ends. The germline V gene encodes CDR1 MDHEN and CDR2 SYDVKM.

The rearrangement uses TRBV9 and TRBJ2-5; a weak D match, TRBD2 (5 bases). The length of the CDR3 is 14 residues. Germline loops: CDR1 SGDLS, CDR2 YYNGEE. Deletions cut 0 bases from V and 5 bases from J, with 11 bases between. The CDR3 reads CASSVEGRRETQYF. Written as DNA, the CDR3 is TGTGCCAGCAGCGTAGAGGGTAGGAGGGAGACCCAGTACTTC.

Comment on this clone: Other DNA sequences within the sample encode an identical CDR3. The chain couples TRBV18 to TRBJ2-5; D is unclear. This CDR3 is 13 amino acids long. Per germline, CDR1 KGHSH and CDR2 LQKENI. V lost 3 bases and J 5 bases, leaving 10 bases between the germline ends. CDR3 nucleotides: TGTGCCAGCTCACCTCCGGTAGGGGAGACCCAGTACTTC. Translating it yields CASSPPVGETQYF.

The chain recombines TRBV11-2 with TRBJ2-3; no definite D call. The V and J ends lost 4 bases and 6 bases respectively, with 5 bases between them. The V gene's germline CDR1 is SGHAT and CDR2 FQNNGV. This CDR3 contains 11 residues. The CDR3 nucleotides are TGTGCCAGCAGCTCGGAGGATACGCAGTATTTT. It translates to CASSSEDTQYF.

The V and J genes are TRBV9 and TRBJ2-7; 10 bases match TRBD1. Germline CDR1 is SGDLS and CDR2 is YYNGEE. Trimming cost V 0 bases and J 4 bases; bases outside gene matches: 4. CDR3 length: 15 residues. The CDR3 coding sequence is TGTGCCAGCAGCGTAGCTGGACAGGGGGATTACGAGCAGTACTTC. Its translation: CASSVAGQGDYEQYF.

The chain combines TRBV5-5 with TRBJ1-3; D ambiguous. Trimming cost V 5 bases and J 0 bases, with 9 bases left between them. In germline, CDR1 is SGHKS, CDR2 YYEKEE (reference sequence). This CDR3 region has 14 residues. The CDR3 here is CASSSVSSGNTIYF. CDR3 coding DNA: TGTGCCAGCAGTAGCGTGAGCTCTGGAAACACCATATATTTT. Full variable domain (outside the CDR3, taken from reference TRBV5-5 and TRBJ1-3): DAGVTQSPTHLIKTRGQQVTLRCSPISGHKSVSWYQQVLGQGPQFIFQYYEKEERGRGNFPDRFSARQFPNYSSELNVNALLLGDSALYLCASSSVSSGNTIYFGEGSWLTVV.

The chain employs TRBV18 and TRBJ2-5; TRBD1 agrees at 7 bases. V gave up 6 bases and J gave up 5 bases; unmatched junction bases: 6. The CDR3 is 13 amino acids. Germline loops: CDR1 KGHSH, CDR2 LQKENI. The CDR3 coding sequence is TGTGCCAGCTCTTACAGGGGATCGGAGACCCAGTACTTC. This sequence encodes CASSYRGSETQYF.

CDR3 coding DNA: TGTGCCAGCAGCCAAGGGAGGAGTAATTCACCCCTCCACTTT. Translated, it gives CASSQGRSNSPLHF. The chain uses TRBV3-1 (or the pseudogene TRBV3-2) and TRBJ1-6, with D unresolved. Trimming took off 1 base at V and 6 bases at J, with 7 bases between the two ends. The CDR3 length is 14 residues. Germline V gives CDR1 LGHDT, CDR2 YNNKEL (reference sequence).

V is TRBV14 and J is TRBJ1-2; D is perhaps TRBD1 (5 bases). Per the germline V gene, CDR1 is SGHDN and CDR2 is FVKESK. The CDR3 consists of 18 residues. V was shortened by 0 bases and J by 1 base, with 18 bases between the two germline ends. Written as DNA, the CDR3 is TGTGCCAGCAGCCAAGATCGCGCAATAACGGGGGGTAACTATGGCTACACCTTC. This codes for CASSQDRAITGGNYGYTF. The full variable domain, with the rest looked up from reference TRBV14 and TRBJ1-2, is EAGVTQFPSHSVIEKGQTVTLRCDPISGHDNLYWYRRVMGKEIKFLLHFVKESKQDESGMPNNRFLAERTGGTYSTLKVQPAELEDSGVYFCASSQDRAITGGNYGYTFGSGTRLTVV.

The chain recombines TRBV5-1 with TRBJ2-1; D is unclear. V lost 0 bases to trimming and J lost 0 bases, with 10 bases between them. CDR1 SGHRS and CDR2 YFSETQ come from the germline V gene. There are 16 residues in the CDR3. The CDR3 loop reads CASSLAGLSSYNEQFF. CDR3 bases: TGCGCCAGCAGCTTGGCGGGCTTGAGCTCCTACAATGAGCAGTTCTTC.